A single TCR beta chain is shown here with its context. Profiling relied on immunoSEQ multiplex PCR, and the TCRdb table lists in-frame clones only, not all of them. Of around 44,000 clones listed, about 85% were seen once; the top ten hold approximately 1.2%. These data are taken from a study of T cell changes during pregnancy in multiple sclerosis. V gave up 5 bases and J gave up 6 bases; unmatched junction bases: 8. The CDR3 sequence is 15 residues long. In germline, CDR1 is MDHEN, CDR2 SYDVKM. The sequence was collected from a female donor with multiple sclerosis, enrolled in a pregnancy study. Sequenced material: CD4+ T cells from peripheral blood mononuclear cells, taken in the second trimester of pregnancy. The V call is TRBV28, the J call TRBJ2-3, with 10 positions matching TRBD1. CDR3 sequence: CASSVQGQGRDTQYF. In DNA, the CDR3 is TGTGCCAGCAGTGTCCAGGGACAGGGGCGGGATACGCAGTATTTT.